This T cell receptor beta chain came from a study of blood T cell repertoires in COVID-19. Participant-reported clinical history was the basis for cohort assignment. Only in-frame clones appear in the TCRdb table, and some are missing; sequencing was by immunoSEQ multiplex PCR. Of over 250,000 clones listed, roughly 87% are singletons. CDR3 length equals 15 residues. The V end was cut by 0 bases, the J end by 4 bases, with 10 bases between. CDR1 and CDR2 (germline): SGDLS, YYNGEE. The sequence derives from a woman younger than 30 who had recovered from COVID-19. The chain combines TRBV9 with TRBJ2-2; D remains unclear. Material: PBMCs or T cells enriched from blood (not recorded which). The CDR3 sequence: CASSVGARSTGELFF. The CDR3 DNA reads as TGTGCCAGCAGCGTAGGGGCCCGGTCCACCGGGGAGCTGTTTTTT.